The TCR beta chain under discussion was sequenced for a study of human T cells and chemical hapten exposure. Looking at the study overall: Slight differences in pooled library volume were the main source of varying TCR yields across samples. General study results and limits: Sensitizing with DPC caused no change in TCRs above 1 in 1000 frequency.

Methods used by the authors: Counting gave a median of around 100,000 TCRs per sample, with values ranging from about 23,224 to 700,000. MiXCR, applied by TCRdb to the RACE reads, yields one record per CDR3 protein. These V and J calls are TCRdb output, not the study's own analysis. This table has about 130,000 distinct CDR3 sequences, roughly 9% appearing once. Time point denoted: healthy volunteer bleed at 2 weeks. Whole blood, unfractionated, served as the material for total RNA extraction. Many counts were recorded for this clonotype. Its cognate antigen is unknown. Sample: whole blood. The clonotype originates from a male donor in good health. Some clones in this sample may be carry-over from other donors' samples.

As DNA, the CDR3 is TGCAGTGCTAGAGAAACGGGCAGGGGCAACGAGCAGTACTTC. It translates to CSARETGRGNEQYF. The rearrangement links TRBV20-1 to TRBJ2-7; possibly TRBD1 for D (6 bases). CDR1 and CDR2 (germline): DFQATT, SNEGSKA (reference sequence). This CDR3 comprises 14 residues. The V gene lost 0 bases and the J gene lost 5 bases, with 14 bases spanning the gap.